This passage covers 20 T cell receptor beta chains from one sample sequenced in a study of T cells in Graves' hyperthyroidism and ophthalmopathy. Authors of the study amplified TCR beta CDR3 regions from RNA transcripts. Researchers ran a first-round RT-PCR on the TCR CDR3 using the HTBI primer set. MiXCR, run by TCRdb on the multiplex PCR reads, gives a single entry per CDR3 protein. The sample holds more than 300,000 distinct CDR3 sequences, about 14% seen once. The source material was blood. The source of these receptors is a woman aged 25-40 years with Graves' hyperthyroidism.

Many counts were recorded for this clonotype. V and J are TRBV28 and TRBJ2-1; 8 bases are a match to TRBD2. The germline CDR1 and CDR2 sequences are MDHEN and SYDVKM. The length of the CDR3 is 17 residues. Germline trimming cut 6 bases from V and 7 bases from J; bases unmatched to any gene: 17. CDR3 region: CASSQTPGGGGGNEQFF. The CDR3 DNA sequence: TGTGCCAGCAGCCAAACCCCGGGGGGGGGGGGAGGAAATGAGCAGTTCTTC.

This clonotype has just one count. The DNA for the CDR3 is TGCGCCAGCAGCCAAGATAATTCGGGAACACCCTACGAGCAGTACTTC. Translated, it gives CASSQDNSGTPYEQYF. This chain uses TRBV4-3 with TRBJ2-7, with D perhaps TRBD2 (5 bases). V lost 0 bases and J 2 bases, leaving 14 bases between the germline ends. The CDR3 length is 16 residues. Germline CDR1 and CDR2: LGHNA and YSLEER.

There are a few counts of this clonotype. The chain couples TRBV20-1 to TRBJ2-3; 10 positions agree with TRBD2. The germline V gene encodes CDR1 DFQATT and CDR2 SNEGSKA (reference sequence). Losses at the gene ends were 6 bases for V and 4 bases for J; bases not matched to a gene: 10. This CDR3 is 15 amino acids long. CDR3 DNA: TGCAGTGCACGAAAGCGGGAGGGCCGGTCAGATACGCAGTATTTT. As protein: CSARKREGRSDTQYF.

This clonotype has a handful of counts. The chain recombines TRBV6-6 with TRBJ1-2; weak D call: TRBD1 (6 bases). The CDR3 is made up of 15 amino acids. The germline V gene encodes CDR1 MNHNY and CDR2 SVGAGI (reference sequence). V was clipped by 1 base and J by 6 bases, with 15 bases between them. CDR3 sequence: CASSYFRGAGDGYTF. The CDR3 nucleotides are TGTGCCAGCAGTTACTTTAGGGGGGCGGGAGATGGCTACACCTTC.

This clonotype was observed a handful of times. The rearrangement joins TRBV14 to TRBJ2-1; D may correspond to TRBD1 or TRBD2 (5 bases each). This CDR3 has 17 amino acids. Looked up from germline, CDR1 is SGHDN and CDR2 is FVKESK. Trimming took off 4 bases at V and 0 bases at J, with 16 bases between the two ends. CDR3 loop: CASSPSFGASSYNEQFF. CDR3 bases: TGTGCCAGCAGCCCAAGTTTCGGGGCGAGCTCCTACAATGAGCAGTTCTTC.

There are many counts of this clonotype. This rearrangement joins TRBV19 to TRBJ1-1; D remains ambiguous. Per the germline V gene, CDR1 is LNHDA and CDR2 is SQIVND (reference sequence). The CDR3 runs to 13 residues. V was trimmed by 3 bases and J by 0 bases, leaving 5 bases between them. The CDR3 DNA reads TGTGCCAGTAGTATTAGGTTGAACACTGAAGCTTTCTTT. The encoded protein is CASSIRLNTEAFF.

This clonotype was counted at least ten times. V is TRBV20-1 and J is TRBJ2-5; the D is unclear. This CDR3 is built from 15 residues. From germline, CDR1 is DFQATT and CDR2 SNEGSKA (reference sequence). V shed 3 bases and J shed 5 bases, with 19 bases lying between them. CDR3 sequence reads: CSARGPSRAPETQYF. CDR3 nucleotide sequence: TGCAGTGCTAGGGGCCCATCTAGGGCCCCGGAGACCCAGTACTTC.

This clonotype was counted between two and nine times. The rearrangement links TRBV10-3 to TRBJ2-7; D not resolved. This CDR3 is built from 18 residues. Deletions cut 0 bases from V and 2 bases from J, with 20 bases between. Germline V lookup: CDR1 ENHRY, CDR2 SYGVKD. The DNA of the CDR3 is TGTGCCATCAGTGAGTCGCCCTCCCCTGTAGGCGGACCCTACGAGCAGTACTTC. Protein product: CAISESPSPVGGPYEQYF.

This clonotype was found many times. CDR3 in amino acids: CASSEEGRGGTEAFF. CDR3 DNA sequence: TGTGCCAGCAGTGAAGAGGGAAGAGGGGGCACTGAAGCTTTCTTT. The chain uses TRBV2 and TRBJ1-1, with D perhaps matching TRBD1 (6 bases). The germline gives CDR1 SNHLY, CDR2 FYNNEI. V lost 1 base and J 4 bases, leaving 13 bases between the germline ends. The CDR3 sequence is 15 residues long.

The chain has TRBV7-9 and TRBJ2-3; D is ambiguous. V dropped 5 bases and J dropped 5 bases, with 17 bases sitting between them. Germline lookup yields CDR1 SEHNR and CDR2 FQNEAQ (reference sequence). This CDR3 is built from 15 residues. The CDR3 here is CASSAAVGSGDTQYF. The DNA of the CDR3 is TGTGCCAGCAGCGCCGCGGTGGGGTCTGGAGATACGCAGTATTTT.

This clonotype showed up just a few times. This chain links TRBV28 with TRBJ2-5; TRBD2 agrees at 13 bases. The germline CDR1 and CDR2 sequences are MDHEN and SYDVKM. The CDR3 has 15 residues. V trimming: 8 bases; J trimming: 5 bases; junction bases outside the gene matches: 8. CDR3 amino acids: CASGLAGEVQETQYF. The CDR3 nucleotides read TGTGCCAGCGGACTAGCGGGAGAGGTACAGGAGACCCAGTACTTC.

This clonotype was counted ten times or more. The rearrangement uses TRBV12-3 or TRBV12-4 and TRBJ2-7, with 14 bases aligning to TRBD2. V gave up 3 bases and J gave up 2 bases; unmatched junction bases: 9. The CDR3 is made up of 18 amino acids. CDR3: CASSFRGTSGSFTYEQYF. The CDR3 DNA is TGTGCCAGCAGTTTTCGAGGGACTAGCGGGAGTTTCACCTACGAGCAGTACTTC.

This clonotype was seen at least ten times. The chain joins TRBV20-1 to TRBJ1-1, with 9 bases identical to TRBD1. Germline V CDR1 and CDR2: DFQATT, SNEGSKA (reference sequence). With 5 bases clipped from V and 3 bases from J, the junction kept 10 bases outside the gene matches. CDR3 size: 15 residues. The CDR3 spells CSAYTGGGRYTEAFF. The CDR3 DNA reads as TGCAGTGCTTATACAGGGGGCGGGAGGTACACTGAAGCTTTCTTT.

There are a few counts of this clonotype. The CDR3 bases are TGTGCCAGCAGCTTAGTGCAAGTGACGGGGGCCAACGTCCTGACTTTC. It translates to CASSLVQVTGANVLTF. The chain links TRBV7-2 to TRBJ2-6; unclear D gene. This CDR3 region has 16 residues. Germline V gene sequence: CDR1 SGHTA, CDR2 FQGNSA. V lost 1 base and J 4 bases, leaving 11 bases between the germline ends.

This clonotype was picked up many times. The chain has TRBV30 and TRBJ2-5, with TRBD1 as a possible D gene (5 bases). This CDR3 region has 15 residues. Trimming removed 2 bases at V and 0 bases at J, with 13 bases between. The V gene's germline CDR1 is GTSNPN and CDR2 SVGIG (reference sequence). CDR3 sequence (DNA): TGTGCCTGGAGTTTGCACTCAGGGAACCAAGAGACCCAGTACTTC. Translated: CAWSLHSGNQETQYF.

The V and J genes are TRBV13 and TRBJ2-7; D not certain. The CDR3 runs to 14 residues. Germline CDR1 is PRHDT and CDR2 is FYEKMQ (reference sequence). The CDR3 nucleotides read TGTGCCAGCAGCTCGGCGAAGCTAGTCCACGAGCAGTATGTC. This gives the protein CASSSAKLVHEQYV.

This clonotype was seen more than once but under ten times. The CDR3 loop reads CSAIVPHTPGLQYF. CDR3 bases: TGCAGTGCTATTGTGCCCCACACCCCAGGATTGCAGTACTTC. The V gene is TRBV20-1, the J gene TRBJ2-7, with D uncertain. CDR3 size: 14 residues. V lost 4 bases and J lost 9, with 22 bases in between. Germline V gives CDR1 DFQATT, CDR2 SNEGSKA (reference sequence).

The gene calls are TRBV19 and TRBJ2-7; no clear D. Trimming removed 0 bases at V and 2 bases at J, with 5 bases between. The germline V gene encodes CDR1 LNHDA and CDR2 SQIVND (reference sequence). The CDR3 is 13 amino acids. CDR3 bases: TGTGCCAGTAGTATAGAAGTCACCTACGAGCAGTACTTC. As protein: CASSIEVTYEQYF.

This clonotype was recorded a few times. The genes are TRBV7-9 and TRBJ2-7; 15 nucleotides agree with TRBD2. CDR1 is SEHNR and CDR2 is FQNEAQ in the germline V gene (reference sequence). The trim removed 4 bases at V and 6 bases at J, leaving 4 bases unmatched. The CDR3 has 15 residues. The CDR3 sequence: CASSSGTSGRLEQYF. CDR3 in DNA: TGTGCCAGCAGCTCAGGGACTAGCGGGAGGCTCGAGCAGTACTTC.

J is TRBJ1-5 and V is TRBV6-2 or TRBV6-3, with no clear D. This CDR3 spans 15 amino acids. Per the germline V gene, CDR1 is MNHEY and CDR2 is SVGEGT. With 8 bases removed from V and 1 base from J, the gap between germline ends came to 15 bases. DNA for the CDR3: TGTGCCAGCCTAAAGTCGGGCGGGAGCAATCAGCCCCAGCATTTT. Its translation is CASLKSGGSNQPQHF.